The rows below give T cell receptor beta chains drawn from one sample of a study of blood T cell repertoires in COVID-19. Sequenced by immunoSEQ multiplex PCR; TCRdb stores in-frame clones only, minus some. There are 150,000 or so clones in the sample; more than 85% occur only once, and roughly 4% lies in the top ten. The specimen sequenced was peripheral blood. The receptors originated from a man aged 55 to 69 with COVID-19, enrolled during active disease. Each CDR3 is given with its conserved first and last residue. Fields, in order: J gene, clone size, V gene, D gene, CDR3 DNA, CDR3 protein. The D gene is left open where the match is weak. The size field is filled for only some rows; it gives once, few, many or a size class.

TRBJ1-4,-,TRBV27,-,TGTGCCAGCAGTTTAAGGGGTAATGAAAAACTGTTTTTT,CASSLRGNEKLFF
TRBJ2-7,-,TRBV10-3,TRBD2,TGTGCCAGTTCTAGCGGAACCGTTATCTACGAGCAGTACTTC,CASSSGTVIYEQYF
TRBJ2-3,-,TRBV24-1,TRBD1,TGTGCCACCAGTCCGGGACAGGCCACAGATACGCAGTATTTT,CATSPGQATDTQYF
TRBJ2-1,few,TRBV7-3,-,TGTGCCAGCAGCCCCCTGGGTGGAGATGAGCAGTTCTTC,CASSPLGGDEQFF
TRBJ1-3,once,TRBV30,TRBD1,TGTGCCTGGAGTGTACCGTGGAGGGGACAGGGGGCGCTCGGAAACACCATATATTTT,CAWSVPWRGQGALGNTIYF
TRBJ1-1,-,TRBV5-4,-,TGTGCCAGCAGCTTGGCCTTGGGGGCACGGGACACTGAAGCTTTCTTT,CASSLALGARDTEAFF
TRBJ2-5,-,TRBV7-6,-,TGTGCCAGCAGCTTAGTTGGGGGGACGCAAGAGACCCAGTACTTC,CASSLVGGTQETQYF
TRBJ2-7,once,TRBV3-1/TRBV3-2,TRBD1,TGTGCCAGCCAGGTCAGGGGGAGTTACGAGCAGTACTTC,CASQVRGSYEQYF
TRBJ1-6,once,TRBV19,-,TGTGCCAGTATGGGAGTCCGTCCGAATTCACCCCTCCACTTT,CASMGVRPNSPLHF
TRBJ1-3,-,TRBV15,TRBD1,TGTGCCACCAGCAGAGATACAGGGGTCGGAAACACCATATATTTT,CATSRDTGVGNTIYF
TRBJ1-2,-,TRBV5-4,-,TGTGCCAGCAGCTTGGCCGGGGAAGGAGGCTACACCTTC,CASSLAGEGGYTF
TRBJ1-2,-,TRBV5-8,TRBD1,TGTGCCAGCAGATTTACAGGGGGCGATAGTGGCTACACCTTC,CASRFTGGDSGYTF
TRBJ1-4,-,TRBV20-1,-,TGCAGTGCAGAGTTGGATGAAAAACTGTTTTTT,CSAELDEKLFF
TRBJ1-5,-,TRBV10-3,-,TGTGCCATCAGTGAAGGTACAGATAATCAGCCCCAGCATTTT,CAISEGTDNQPQHF
TRBJ2-2,-,TRBV5-1,TRBD1,TGCGCCAGCAGCTTGGGGACAGGCCATGCGAACACCGGGGAGCTGTTTTTT,CASSLGTGHANTGELFF
TRBJ1-6,-,TRBV6-1,TRBD1,TGTGCCAGCAGTGATGGACAGGGGTACAATTCACCCCTCCACTTT,CASSDGQGYNSPLHF
TRBJ2-7,-,TRBV9,-,TGTGCCAGCAGCCCCGAACTAGTCCACTCCTACGAGCAGTACTTC,CASSPELVHSYEQYF
TRBJ2-1,once,TRBV5-1,-,TGCGCCAGCAGCTCTACGGGGTACAATGAGCAGTTCTTC,CASSSTGYNEQFF
TRBJ2-3,-,TRBV27,TRBD1,TGTGCCAGCAGTAGCTGGACAGGGTTTATTTGGGATACGCAGTATTTT,CASSSWTGFIWDTQYF
TRBJ1-1,-,TRBV3-1/TRBV3-2,-,TGTGCCAGCAGCCATTTGGGGGGGAACACTGAAGCTTTCTTT,CASSHLGGNTEAFF
TRBJ2-5,-,TRBV4-2,TRBD2,TGTGCCAGCAGCCCCTGGGGCGGGGGGGCCATCGTAGACCAAGAGACCCAGTACTTC,CASSPWGGGAIVDQETQYF
TRBJ1-2,-,TRBV29-1,-,TGCAGCGCGGTGGACAGCCTAAACTATGGCTACACCTTC,CSAVDSLNYGYTF
TRBJ1-1,-,TRBV5-1,-,TGCGCCAGCAATGAAGAGGGTTTGAACACTGAAGCTTTCTTT,CASNEEGLNTEAFF
TRBJ1-1,-,TRBV4-1,TRBD1,TGCGCCAGCAGCCAATCCCGACAGGGGGGGAGGACTGAAGCTTTCTTT,CASSQSRQGGRTEAFF
TRBJ1-2,-,TRBV7-9,-,TGTGCCAGCAGCTTAGTACAGGCGACCCGCGGTGGCTACACCTTC,CASSLVQATRGGYTF
TRBJ2-2,-,TRBV7-6,-,TGTGCCAGCAGCTTAGACACCCCGAACACCGGGGAGCTGTTTTTT,CASSLDTPNTGELFF
TRBJ2-7,-,TRBV21-1,-,TGTGCCAGCAGCAACGACGTCCGGACTGCCTCCTACGAGCAGTACTTC,CASSNDVRTASYEQYF
TRBJ1-2,few,TRBV7-9,-,TGTGCCAGCAGCGTCGGCGCGGGGGCCGACTATGGCTACACCTTC,CASSVGAGADYGYTF
TRBJ1-5,-,TRBV9,-,TGTGCCAGCAGCGTAGCCGGCAATCAGCCCCAGCATTTT,CASSVAGNQPQHF
TRBJ1-4,-,TRBV10-1,-,TGCGCCAGCAGTGCTGTGGAGAAGAGGGAAAAACTGTTTTTT,CASSAVEKREKLFF
TRBJ2-7,-,TRBV7-2,TRBD1,TGTGCCAGCAGCCGGGACAGGCTATCCTACGAGCAGTACTTC,CASSRDRLSYEQYF
TRBJ2-2,-,TRBV28,-,TGTGCCAGCAGTTTAAGGACACTGAACACCGGGGAGCTGTTTTTT,CASSLRTLNTGELFF
TRBJ1-1,-,TRBV5-1,-,TGCGCCAGCAGCCATAACTCGGGCACTGAAGCTTTCTTT,CASSHNSGTEAFF
TRBJ2-1,-,TRBV12-3/TRBV12-4,-,TGTGCCAGCAGTTGGCTTACTAATAATGAGCAGTTCTTC,CASSWLTNNEQFF
TRBJ2-3,-,TRBV5-1,TRBD2,TGCGCCAGCAGCTTGCGGCGGGGGGCCACAGATACGCAGTATTTT,CASSLRRGATDTQYF
TRBJ2-5,-,TRBV24-1,-,TGTGCCACCAGTGATTTGCCGGGGGTAGCTTTCCAGTACTTC,CATSDLPGVAFQYF
TRBJ2-5,-,TRBV10-3,-,TGTGCCATCGGTACACAAGAGACCCAGTACTTC,CAIGTQETQYF
TRBJ1-5,-,TRBV27,-,TGTGCCAGCAGTTTGCAGTTCAGGGGAGATGGAAATCAGCCCCAGCATTTT,CASSLQFRGDGNQPQHF
TRBJ1-3,-,TRBV7-6,TRBD1,TGTGCCAGCAGCTCAGGCTCCGGGACAGGGGTCGGGTACACCATATATTTT,CASSSGSGTGVGYTIYF
TRBJ2-5,-,TRBV5-1,TRBD2,TGCGCCAGCAGCTTTAATAGTGCTAGCGGGCAAGAGACCCAGTACTTC,CASSFNSASGQETQYF
TRBJ2-7,-,TRBV5-4,TRBD2,TGTGCCAGCAGCTTGTCAGGACTAGAGAACGAGCAGTACTTC,CASSLSGLENEQYF
TRBJ1-1,-,TRBV29-1,-,TGCAGCGTTGCGGACATTGAAGCTTTCTTT,CSVADIEAFF
TRBJ2-7,-,TRBV6-5,-,TGTGCCAGCAGTTCCCTGGACAGCTCCGAGCAGTACTTC,CASSSLDSSEQYF
TRBJ1-2,-,TRBV3-1/TRBV3-2,-,TGTGCCAGCAGCATATCTCGAGGGCAAACCCACGGCTACACCTTC,CASSISRGQTHGYTF
TRBJ1-2,-,TRBV2,-,TGTGCCAGCAGCGTCACAGAGAACTATGGCTACACCTTC,CASSVTENYGYTF
TRBJ2-7,-,TRBV2,-,TGTGCCAGCAGTGGCAGACTTTCCACTACCTACGAGCAGTACTTC,CASSGRLSTTYEQYF
TRBJ1-1,-,TRBV7-9,TRBD1,TGTGCCAGCAGCTCCGGGACAGGGGTGGGTATGAACACTGAAGCTTTCTTT,CASSSGTGVGMNTEAFF
TRBJ2-7,-,TRBV28,-,TGTGCCAGCAGTTTTTTGAGCTCCTACGAGCAGTACTTC,CASSFLSSYEQYF
TRBJ2-1,-,TRBV5-1,TRBD2,TGCGCCAGCAGCGTTACTAGCGGGGGGAGCGGGGAGCAGTTCTTC,CASSVTSGGSGEQFF
TRBJ2-5,-,TRBV5-4,TRBD1,TGTGCCAGCAGCCCTTGGGGGCTGACAGGGGAGGAGACCCAGTACTTC,CASSPWGLTGEETQYF
TRBJ2-1,-,TRBV5-4,-,TGTGCCAGCAGCTTTAGAGGGGGGGCTAACGATGAGCAGTTCTTC,CASSFRGGANDEQFF
TRBJ1-1,-,TRBV27,-,TGTGCCAGCAGTTTCTTGGCAGGGCTTGAAGCTTTCTTT,CASSFLAGLEAFF
TRBJ2-7,-,TRBV29-1,TRBD2,TGCAGCGTTAGCTTAGCGGGGCAGGGCTCCTACGAGCAGTACTTC,CSVSLAGQGSYEQYF
TRBJ2-1,-,TRBV18,-,TGTGCCAGCTCCCTCACCGGAGGTAGCCCGTACAATGAGCAGTTCTTC,CASSLTGGSPYNEQFF
TRBJ1-4,-,TRBV5-1,-,TGCGCCAGCAGCTTGCTAGGGGCTAATGAAAAACTGTTTTTT,CASSLLGANEKLFF